This TCR beta chain stems from a study of cytomegalovirus exposure and HLA in healthy donors. PCR involved 60 Vbeta and 13 Jbeta primers. TCRdb keeps only in-frame clones here, not all; method: immunoSEQ multiplex PCR. Here the sample spans more than 140,000 clones, around 80% being singletons. With regard to this clone: Its antigen is still unknown.

The CDR3 totals 13 residues. Trimming took off 0 bases at V and 4 bases at J, with 7 bases between the two ends. Germline CDR1 reads SGHRS; CDR2 reads YFSETQ. Findings and caveats of the study: A later analysis linked a missense variant in DCLRE1C to the trimming of TCR beta V and J genes. Most CMV-associated TCR beta chains were later found to appear HLA-restricted. In a later analysis, parvovirus B19, influenza, CMV and Epstein-Barr virus appeared linked to several top co-occurrence clusters.

What was sequenced was PBMCs. The rearrangement links TRBV5-1 to TRBJ1-2, with D unclear. The TCR was taken from a man aged 25 to 40 in good health and CMV-seropositive. The CDR3 coding sequence is TGCGCCAGCAGCTTGGATGCGAGCTATGGCTACACCTTC. Its protein product is CASSLDASYGYTF.